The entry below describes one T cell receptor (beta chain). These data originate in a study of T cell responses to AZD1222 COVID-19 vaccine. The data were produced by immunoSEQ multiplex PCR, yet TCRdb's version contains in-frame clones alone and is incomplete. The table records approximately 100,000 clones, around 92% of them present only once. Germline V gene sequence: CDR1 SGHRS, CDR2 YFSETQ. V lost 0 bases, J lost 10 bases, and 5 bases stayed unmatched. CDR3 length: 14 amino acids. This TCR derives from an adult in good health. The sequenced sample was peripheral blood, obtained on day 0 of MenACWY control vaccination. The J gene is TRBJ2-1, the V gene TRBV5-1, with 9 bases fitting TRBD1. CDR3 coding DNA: TGCGCCAGCAGCTTGGGGGACAGGGTATACGAGCAGTTCTTC. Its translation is CASSLGDRVYEQFF.